Each of the 18 T cell receptor beta chains below was sequenced from the same sample in a study of T cells after somatic rescue of genetic block. The protocol was immunoSEQ multiplex PCR, while the TCRdb copy is restricted to in-frame clones and leaves out a portion. This sample carries approximately 100,000 clones, around 89% of them seen once, and the ten largest clones take about 1.5%. Sequencing input: peripheral blood mononuclear cells (PBMCs). The receptors originated from a woman younger than 30.

V usage is TRBV5-1 and J usage is TRBJ2-3, with 8 positions matching TRBD2. V trimming: 4 bases; J trimming: 4 bases; junction bases outside the gene matches: 8. The germline V gene has CDR1 SGHRS and CDR2 YFSETQ. The CDR3 covers 15 residues. The CDR3 bases are TGCGCCAGCAGCGGTCGGCGGGAGGCCGCAGATACGCAGTATTTT. It translates to CASSGRREAADTQYF.

The CDR3 DNA sequence: TGTGCCAGCAACCTCCGGGACAGGGCCTACGAGCAGTACTTC. This gives the protein CASNLRDRAYEQYF. V and J are TRBV6-1 and TRBJ2-7; 9 bases are a match to TRBD1. The germline V gene encodes CDR1 MNHNS and CDR2 SASEGT. With 7 bases clipped from V and 2 bases from J, the junction kept 6 bases outside the gene matches. The CDR3 runs to 14 residues.

The chain uses TRBV11-1 and TRBJ2-1; 8 bases agree with TRBD2. Germline V CDR1 and CDR2: SGHAT, FQDESV (reference sequence). The CDR3 runs 12 residues. V shed 2 bases, J shed 14 bases, and the junction held 5 bases outside the gene matches. CDR3 residues: CASSLKREKEFF. DNA of the CDR3: TGTGCCAGCAGCTTAAAGCGGGAGAAGGAGTTCTTC.

The chain recombines TRBV2 with TRBJ2-1; TRBD2 might be the D (6 bases). The V gene lost 6 bases and the J gene lost 0 bases, with 15 bases spanning the gap. CDR1 is SNHLY, CDR2 FYNNEI, per germline. This CDR3 contains 16 residues. In DNA, the CDR3 is TGTGCCAGCAGCCTAACCCGGGACTTCTCCTACAATGAGCAGTTCTTC. This translates into CASSLTRDFSYNEQFF. Filled out from reference TRBV2 and TRBJ2-1, the complete variable domain reads EPEVTQTPSHQVTQMGQEVILRCVPISNHLYFYWYRQILGQKVEFLVSFYNNEISEKSEIFDDQFSVERPDGSNFTLKIRSTKLEDSAMYFCASSLTRDFSYNEQFFGPGTRLTVL.

This chain uses TRBV28 with TRBJ2-5; TRBD2 agrees at 9 bases. Trimming at V came to 11 bases and at J to 5 bases, leaving 15 bases not matched to a gene. This CDR3 is built from 15 residues. The germline V gene encodes CDR1 MDHEN and CDR2 SYDVKM. CDR3 DNA sequence: TGTGCCTCCCAATCGGCCGCGGGAGGGCCGGAGACCCAGTACTTC. Amino acids: CASQSAAGGPETQYF.

A few counts support this clone. The chain's CDR3 is CATSRGAGDGYTF. CDR3 coding DNA: TGTGCCACCAGCAGAGGGGCGGGGGATGGCTACACCTTC. This chain joins TRBV15 and TRBJ1-2; D is possibly TRBD1 (5 bases). This CDR3 region has 13 residues. Trimming cost V 1 base and J 6 bases, with 9 bases left between them. Germline V gives CDR1 LNHNV, CDR2 YYDKDF (reference sequence).

The V gene is TRBV6-5, the J gene TRBJ2-7, with TRBD2 as a possible D gene (6 bases). From germline, CDR1 is MNHEY and CDR2 SVGAGI. The CDR3 has 11 amino acids. V was cut by 6 bases and J by 7 bases, with 10 bases left in between. DNA of the CDR3: TGTGCCAGCAGACACCGGGGGGAGCAGTACTTC. Encoded protein: CASRHRGEQYF.

V and J are TRBV9 and TRBJ1-6, with TRBD1 identical over 9 bases. The CDR3 runs to 14 residues. The germline V gene encodes CDR1 SGDLS and CDR2 YYNGEE. V lost 7 bases to trimming and J lost 7 bases; unmatched junction nucleotides: 6. The DNA for the CDR3 is TGTGCCAGCGGGACAGGGACCGAGAATTCACCCCTCCACTTT. It yields the protein CASGTGTENSPLHF.

This chain connects TRBV2 to TRBJ1-4; D is uncertain. V was pared by 4 bases and J by 2 bases, with 14 bases between. Germline-derived CDR1 and CDR2 are SNHLY and FYNNEI. This CDR3 comprises 16 residues. CDR3 sequence: CASSGAGIRTNEKLFF. The CDR3 bases are TGTGCCAGCAGTGGGGCGGGGATCAGGACTAATGAAAAACTGTTTTTT. Using reference TRBV2 and TRBJ1-4 for the parts outside the CDR3, the full variable domain is EPEVTQTPSHQVTQMGQEVILRCVPISNHLYFYWYRQILGQKVEFLVSFYNNEISEKSEIFDDQFSVERPDGSNFTLKIRSTKLEDSAMYFCASSGAGIRTNEKLFFGSGTQLSVL.

The J gene is TRBJ1-2, the V gene TRBV14; no clear D. Trimming pared 2 bases from V and 6 bases from J, leaving 7 bases between. From germline, CDR1 is SGHDN and CDR2 FVKESK. The CDR3 spans 12 residues. The CDR3 reads CASSQNRNGYTF. The CDR3 bases are TGTGCCAGCAGCCAAAACAGAAATGGCTACACCTTC.

The chain is built from TRBV9 and TRBJ2-3; 11 positions match TRBD2. Per germline, CDR1 SGDLS and CDR2 YYNGEE. Trimming removed 4 bases from V and 8 bases from J; junction bases left unmatched: 9. CDR3 size: 15 residues. CDR3 DNA sequence: TGTGCCAGCAGCACCGGACTAGCGGGTGCTACTACGCAGTATTTT. It specifies CASSTGLAGATTQYF.

The chain joins TRBV6-6 to TRBJ2-1; unclear D gene. V was cut by 0 bases and J by 7 bases, with 4 bases left in between. CDR1 is MNHNY and CDR2 is SVGAGI in the germline V gene (reference sequence). This CDR3 has 12 residues. The CDR3 spells CASSYSSNEQFF. The CDR3 DNA sequence: TGTGCCAGCAGTTACTCCTCTAATGAGCAGTTCTTC.

V and J are TRBV6-1 and TRBJ2-4, with unresolved D. CDR3 size: 13 residues. The germline V and J ends were trimmed by 5 bases and 5 bases, with 10 bases remaining between them. Per germline, CDR1 MNHNS and CDR2 SASEGT. The CDR3 protein is CASSLDRENIQYF. The CDR3, as DNA: TGTGCCAGCAGTTTGGACCGAGAAAACATTCAGTACTTC.

V and J are TRBV15 and TRBJ1-5; D call uncertain. CDR1 is LNHNV, CDR2 YYDKDF, per germline (reference sequence). The V and J ends lost 0 bases and 4 bases respectively, with 7 bases between them. This CDR3 has 14 amino acids. DNA of the CDR3: TGTGCCACCAGCAGAGACACTGCGAATCAGCCCCAGCATTTT. Its protein is CATSRDTANQPQHF.

This clone has more than one count but fewer than ten. V is TRBV11-3 and J is TRBJ2-3; the match to TRBD2 covers 13 bases. V lost 5 bases, J lost 1 base, and 12 bases stayed unmatched. This CDR3 comprises 19 residues. Germline V gene lookup returns CDR1 SGHNT and CDR2 YENEEA. This chain's CDR3 is CASSLYKTSGGEGTDTQYF. CDR3 nucleotide sequence: TGTGCCAGCAGCCTCTATAAAACTAGCGGGGGGGAGGGCACAGATACGCAGTATTTT.

The chain has TRBV10-2 and TRBJ1-1; possible D gene TRBD1, 6 bases. CDR3 length: 15 residues. V shed 7 bases and J shed 4 bases, with 19 bases lying between them. Germline loops: CDR1 WSHSY, CDR2 SAAADI. The CDR3 spells CASTPRGGQGTEAFF. CDR3 DNA: TGCGCCAGCACCCCAAGAGGGGGGCAGGGCACTGAAGCTTTCTTT.

The chain is built from TRBV18 and TRBJ2-6, with D tentatively TRBD1 or TRBD2 (6 bases each). Germline CDR1 and CDR2: KGHSH and LQKENI. The V gene lost 2 bases and the J gene lost 0 bases, with 11 bases spanning the gap. The CDR3 runs 17 residues. The CDR3 reads CASSPNKGGSGANVLTF. Written as DNA, the CDR3 is TGTGCCAGCTCACCAAATAAGGGGGGCTCTGGGGCCAACGTCCTGACTTTC. Looking up the rest from reference TRBV18 and TRBJ2-6 gives the full variable domain: NAGVMQNPRHLVRRRGQEARLRCSPMKGHSHVYWYRQLPEEGLKFMVYLQKENIIDESGMPKERFSAEFPKEGPSILRIQQVVRGDSAAYFCASSPNKGGSGANVLTFGAGSRLTVL.

The chain has TRBV28 and TRBJ2-5; 12 bases match TRBD1. The CDR3 covers 16 residues. Germline V lookup: CDR1 MDHEN, CDR2 SYDVKM. Germline trimming cut 2 bases from V and 5 bases from J; bases unmatched to any gene: 6. The CDR3: CASSLTGTGGRETQYF. CDR3 DNA: TGTGCCAGCAGTTTAACCGGGACAGGGGGCCGCGAGACCCAGTACTTC. The entire variable domain, with the rest obtained from reference TRBV28 and TRBJ2-5, is as follows: DVKVTQSSRYLVKRTGEKVFLECVQDMDHENMFWYRQDPGLGLRLIYFSYDVKMKEKGDIPEGYSVSREKKERFSLILESASTNQTSMYLCASSLTGTGGRETQYFGPGTRLLVL.